This T cell receptor (beta chain) was sequenced for a study of shared clonotypes between healthy human individuals (dated by TCRdb to 2020 to 2021). Broadly, across the study: Two women and a few men aged 18 to 49 years were included in the cohort. To estimate repertoire size and how much clonotype sharing occurs between individuals, the study deeply sequenced the blood TCR repertoires of a handful of healthy adults. Between about 0.85 and 8.9 billion PBMCs per donor were obtained by leukapheresis. Different laboratories and diverse techniques were used to prepare libraries and sequence TCR repertoires, to increase sequencing depth and limit assay-specific biases.

The donors were healthy, HIV-negative adults who had no recently reported acute infections or vaccinations. Every donor was a Caucasian adult residing in Nashville, Tennessee, USA. For unsorted samples, tens of millions of PBMCs were counted, and genomic DNA was extracted using the QIAamp DNA Blood Mini kit. After blood collection by leukapheresis, PBMCs were isolated using Ficoll-Histopaque density gradient centrifugation and then cryopreserved in the vapor phase of liquid nitrogen. Points the paper makes about the study in general: The genetic and exposure-history diversity represented was limited by the small number of donors. Pairwise subsampling led to the expectation that sequencing depth would affect the degree of clonotype sharing among donors. Sampling was restricted to blood, and TCR repertoires in tissues likely differ from the TCR repertoires found in blood.

The V end loses 2 bases and the J end loses 4 bases, and a stretch of 27 bases separates them. Including cysteine and phenylalanine, the CDR3 has 19 amino acids. The only DNA kept is the CDR3, 57 bases in frame from the first base. Looking up the germline V gene yields CDR1 SGHAT and CDR2 FQNNGV. This clone was found once. Its recognized antigen is unknown. Base qualities are not provided; no much larger clone lies one nucleotide away. Using the deep immunoSEQ assay, multiplex PCR amplified TCR CDR3 regions from genomic DNA. Extracted genomic DNA from each cell subset was distributed evenly across all wells of several immunoSEQ 96-well plates, and each plate was treated as a replicate. For unsorted PBMC, roughly 330 ng genomic DNA, equal to approximately 30,000 T cell genomes, was loaded into each replicate PCR. Ten immunoSEQ deep assay plates were used to sequence the unsorted PBMC genomic DNA. Purified libraries were quantified with a Qubit 3.0 fluorometer, sized on a Bioanalyzer 2100, and re-quantified with the KAPA Library Quantification kit. A separate single-read 150-cycle Illumina NextSeq 550 flow cell was used to sequence each immunoSEQ 96-well plate. The source study handled its data this way. Because the immunoSEQ output included only junctional sequences and no quality scores, the filtering could not be the same as the filtering used for full-length reads. To assign V/J genes and CDR3, sequences were annotated against IMGT germline references using PyIR, a Python wrapper for IgBLAST v1.9. Any read was removed if the V/J assignment was weak (E-value above 1e-6), the CDR3 was missing, or the read contained stop codons, out-of-frame junctions, or ambiguous translated residues. A V3J clonotype was defined by an identical inferred V gene, J gene, and CDR3 amino acid sequence. The percentage overlap between two repertoires was calculated by dividing the number of shared unique clonotypes by the size of the smaller repertoire. RTK rarefaction, the Chao1 estimator, and Recon v2.1 estimates of unobserved clonotypes were used to assess repertoire richness. As stored in TCRdb, this immuneACCESS dataset retains in-frame rearrangements with V and J assigned. A fraction of the clones does not appear; measured against another copy, unresolved V genes explain less than half of the discrepancy, and the remainder lacks a known reason. V and J calls and clone size are those listed in that table; D and trimming were worked out from the DNA. In this sample the table shows about 490,000 clones, 60% to 85% of which occur a single time. Of the sample, around 13% falls within the top ten clones.

The chain couples TRBV11-2 to TRBJ2-7; no D gene call is confident. The sample was PBMCs. The sequence derives from a woman between 35 and 50 years old in good health. Some clones in this sample may be carry-over from other donors' samples. The DNA reads as follows: TGTGCCAGCAGCTTAATAAGGCGGACGCCCTATGGTGGGCCTTACGAGCAGTACTTC. Translated, this is CASSLIRRTPYGGPYEQYF.